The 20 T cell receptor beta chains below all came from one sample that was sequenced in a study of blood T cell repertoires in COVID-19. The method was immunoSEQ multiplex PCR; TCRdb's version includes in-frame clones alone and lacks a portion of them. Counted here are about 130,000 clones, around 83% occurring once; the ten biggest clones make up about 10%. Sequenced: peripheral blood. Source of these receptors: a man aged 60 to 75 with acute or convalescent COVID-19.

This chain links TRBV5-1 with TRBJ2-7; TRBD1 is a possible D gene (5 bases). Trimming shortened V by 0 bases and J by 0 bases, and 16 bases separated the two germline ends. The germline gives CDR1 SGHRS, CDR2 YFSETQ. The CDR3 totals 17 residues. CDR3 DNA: TGCGCCAGCAGCTTGGCCTTTGGGGCAACTCACTCCTACGAGCAGTACTTC. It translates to CASSLAFGATHSYEQYF.

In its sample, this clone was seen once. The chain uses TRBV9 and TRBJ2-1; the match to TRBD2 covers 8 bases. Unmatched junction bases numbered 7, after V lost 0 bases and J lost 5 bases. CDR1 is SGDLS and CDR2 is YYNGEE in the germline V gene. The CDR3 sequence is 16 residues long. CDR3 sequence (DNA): TGTGCCAGCAGCGTAGGAGGAACTAGCGGAGACAATGAGCAGTTCTTC. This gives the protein CASSVGGTSGDNEQFF.

The CDR3 nucleotides are TGTGCCATGCAACCGGGACTCAACACCGGGGAGCTGTTTTTT. This translates into CAMQPGLNTGELFF. V is TRBV10-3 and J is TRBJ2-2; possibly TRBD2 for D (6 bases). V gave up 9 bases and J gave up 2 bases, with 13 bases separating them. Germline V lookup: CDR1 ENHRY, CDR2 SYGVKD. The CDR3 runs to 14 residues.

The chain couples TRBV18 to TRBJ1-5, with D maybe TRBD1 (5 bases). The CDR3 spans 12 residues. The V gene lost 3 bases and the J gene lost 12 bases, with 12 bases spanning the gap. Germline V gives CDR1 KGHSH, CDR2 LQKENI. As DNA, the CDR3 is TGTGCCAGCTCACCGGGCGGGGGGAACCAGCATTTT. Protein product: CASSPGGGNQHF.

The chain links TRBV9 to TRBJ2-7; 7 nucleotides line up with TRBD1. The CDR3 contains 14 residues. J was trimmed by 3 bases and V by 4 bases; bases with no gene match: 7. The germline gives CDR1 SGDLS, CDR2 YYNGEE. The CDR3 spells CASSPSGQIYEQYF. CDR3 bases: TGTGCCAGCAGCCCCTCGGGACAGATCTACGAGCAGTACTTC.

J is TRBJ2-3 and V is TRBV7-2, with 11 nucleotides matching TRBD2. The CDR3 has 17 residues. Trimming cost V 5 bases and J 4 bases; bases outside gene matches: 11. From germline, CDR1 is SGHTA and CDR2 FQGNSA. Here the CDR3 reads CASSDGLAGPGADTQYF. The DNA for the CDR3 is TGTGCCAGCAGCGATGGACTAGCGGGCCCTGGGGCAGATACGCAGTATTTT.

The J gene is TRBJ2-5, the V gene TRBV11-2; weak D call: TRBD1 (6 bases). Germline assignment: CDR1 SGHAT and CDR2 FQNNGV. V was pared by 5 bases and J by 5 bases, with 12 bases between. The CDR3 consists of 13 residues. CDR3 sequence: CASSQRRGETQYF. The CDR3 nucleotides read TGTGCCAGCAGCCAAAGAAGGGGGGAGACCCAGTACTTC.

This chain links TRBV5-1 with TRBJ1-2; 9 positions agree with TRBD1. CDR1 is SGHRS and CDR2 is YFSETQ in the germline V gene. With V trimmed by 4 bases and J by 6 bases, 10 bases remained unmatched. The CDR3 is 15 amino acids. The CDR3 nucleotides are TGCGCCAGCAGCACTACTCCGGGACAGGGCCATGGCTACACCTTC. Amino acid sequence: CASSTTPGQGHGYTF.

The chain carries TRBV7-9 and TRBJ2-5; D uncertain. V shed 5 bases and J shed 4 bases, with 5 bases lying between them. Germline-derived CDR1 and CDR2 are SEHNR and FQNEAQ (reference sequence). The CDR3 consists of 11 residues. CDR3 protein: CASSPRETQYF. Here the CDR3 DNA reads TGTGCCAGCAGCCCCAGAGAGACCCAGTACTTC.

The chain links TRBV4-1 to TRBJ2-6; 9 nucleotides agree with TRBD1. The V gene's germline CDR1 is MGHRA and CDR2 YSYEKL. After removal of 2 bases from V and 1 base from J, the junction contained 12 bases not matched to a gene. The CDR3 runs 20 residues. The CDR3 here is CASSQPPYRQGVSGANVLTF. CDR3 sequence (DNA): TGCGCCAGCAGCCAACCCCCTTATAGACAGGGGGTTTCTGGGGCCAACGTCCTGACTTTC.

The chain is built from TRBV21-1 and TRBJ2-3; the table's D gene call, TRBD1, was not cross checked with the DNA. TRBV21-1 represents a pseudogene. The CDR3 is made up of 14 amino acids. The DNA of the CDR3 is TGTGCCAGCAGCAAAGGGGGCCTCACAGATACGCAGTATTTT. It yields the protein CASSKGGLTDTQYF.

CDR3 in DNA: TGCGCCAGCAGTGTTATCGGCAGGGGGCAACTAGCGGGAGACCGCTCCTACAATGAGCAGTTCTTC. Its protein product is CASSVIGRGQLAGDRSYNEQFF. The chain carries TRBV10-1 and TRBJ2-1; 11 nucleotides match TRBD2. The length of the CDR3 is 22 residues. Germline V gene data show CDR1 as WNHNN and CDR2 as SYGVQD (reference sequence). With 4 bases clipped from V and 0 bases from J, the junction kept 20 bases outside the gene matches.

Here the CDR3 DNA reads TGTGCCAGTAGCCTCGGGACAGGGGGCTATGGCTACACCTTC. Translation: CASSLGTGGYGYTF. The V gene is TRBV19, the J gene TRBJ1-2; 11 bases are a match to TRBD1. Losses at the gene ends were 6 bases for V and 4 bases for J; bases not matched to a gene: 4. The germline V gene has CDR1 LNHDA and CDR2 SQIVND (reference sequence). The CDR3 has 14 residues.

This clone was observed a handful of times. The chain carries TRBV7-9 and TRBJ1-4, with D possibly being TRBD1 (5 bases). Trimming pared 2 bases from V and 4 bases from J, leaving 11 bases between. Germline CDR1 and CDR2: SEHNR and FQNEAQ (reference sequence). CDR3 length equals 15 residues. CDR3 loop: CASSLLQESNEKLFF. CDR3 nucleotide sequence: TGTGCCAGCAGCTTATTACAGGAAAGTAATGAAAAACTGTTTTTT.

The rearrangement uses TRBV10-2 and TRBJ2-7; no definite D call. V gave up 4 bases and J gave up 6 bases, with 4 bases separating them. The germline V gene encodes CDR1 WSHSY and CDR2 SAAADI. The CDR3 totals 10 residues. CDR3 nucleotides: TGCGCCAGCAGTGGAGGCGAGCAGTACTTC. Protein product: CASSGGEQYF.

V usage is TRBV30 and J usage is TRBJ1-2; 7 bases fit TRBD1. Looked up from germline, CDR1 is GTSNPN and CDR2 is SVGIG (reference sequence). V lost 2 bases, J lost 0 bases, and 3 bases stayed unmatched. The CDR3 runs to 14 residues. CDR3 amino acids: CAWSRQGANYGYTF. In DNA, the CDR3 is TGTGCCTGGAGTAGGCAGGGGGCTAACTATGGCTACACCTTC.

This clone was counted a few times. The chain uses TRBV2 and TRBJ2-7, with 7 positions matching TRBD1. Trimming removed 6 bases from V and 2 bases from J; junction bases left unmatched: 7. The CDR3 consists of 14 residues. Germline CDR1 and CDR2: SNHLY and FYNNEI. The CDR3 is CASRRDRETYEQYF. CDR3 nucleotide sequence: TGTGCCAGCAGGAGGGACAGAGAAACCTACGAGCAGTACTTC.

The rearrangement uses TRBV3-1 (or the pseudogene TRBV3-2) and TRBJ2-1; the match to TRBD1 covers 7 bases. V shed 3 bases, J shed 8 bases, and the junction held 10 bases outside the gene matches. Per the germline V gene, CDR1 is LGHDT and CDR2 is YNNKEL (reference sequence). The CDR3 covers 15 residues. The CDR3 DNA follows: TGTGCCAGCAGCCAGGAAATGACAGGGAGACATGAGCAGTTCTTC. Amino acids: CASSQEMTGRHEQFF.

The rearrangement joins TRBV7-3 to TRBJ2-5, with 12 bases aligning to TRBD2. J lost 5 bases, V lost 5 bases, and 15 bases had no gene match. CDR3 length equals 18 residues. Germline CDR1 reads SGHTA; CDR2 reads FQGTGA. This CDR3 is CASSLRTSGISSGETQYF. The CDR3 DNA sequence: TGTGCCAGCAGCCTAAGGACTAGCGGGATCTCCTCGGGGGAGACCCAGTACTTC.

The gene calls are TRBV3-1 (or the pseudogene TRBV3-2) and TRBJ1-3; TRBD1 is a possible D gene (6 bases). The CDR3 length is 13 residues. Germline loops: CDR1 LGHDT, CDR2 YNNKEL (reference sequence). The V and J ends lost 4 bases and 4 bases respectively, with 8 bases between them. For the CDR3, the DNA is TGTGCCAGCAGCCGGACAGAGGGAAACACCATATATTTT. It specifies CASSRTEGNTIYF.